Detailed here is one TCR beta chain. The antigen is unknown. This sample was taken from a study of shared clonotypes between healthy human individuals. On the study more broadly: Three plates each covered CD4 naive and memory; CD8 naive two, CD8 memory one.

This CDR3 spans 14 amino acids. The germline gives CDR1 LNHDA, CDR2 SQIVND (reference sequence). Trimming pared 3 bases from V and 2 bases from J, leaving 11 bases between. Overall study findings and caveats: Researchers sampled only blood; tissue repertoires likely differ.

The data were produced by immunoSEQ multiplex PCR, yet TCRdb's version contains in-frame clones alone and is incomplete. The sample shows approximately 2.5 million clones, around 94% of them seen only once. The J gene is TRBJ2-7, the V gene TRBV19; D may be TRBD2 (6 bases). The TCR was taken from a man aged 18 to 29 in good health. The source material was naive CD4+ T cells sorted from blood. Subset meaning: CD45RA+ positively selected. The CDR3 DNA sequence: TGTGCCAGTAGTATCCCGGGGGTTCCCTACGAGCAGTACTTC. As protein: CASSIPGVPYEQYF.